Listed here are 7 T cell receptor beta chains from one sample, sequenced in a study of T-cell reconstitution after alpha-beta-depleted transplantation in children. Unique molecular identifiers were built into the TCRbeta library. TCRdb reprocessed the PCR reads via MiXCR and lists one record per CDR3 protein. This sample has almost 400,000 distinct CDR3 sequences, with around 21% found just once. The sequenced sample was PBMCs from the stem cell graft donor, obtained from the stem cell graft. These receptors all stem from a human donor who donated a stem cell graft to a child with acute myeloid leukemia.

CDR3 sequence (DNA): TGCAGTGCTAGGATTCAGGGACTAGCGGGAGCAGGAGAGACCCAGTACTTC. It yields the protein CSARIQGLAGAGETQYF. This chain uses TRBV20-1 with TRBJ2-5; the match to TRBD2 covers 14 bases. Looked up from germline, CDR1 is DFQATT and CDR2 is SNEGSKA (reference sequence). Trimming cost V 3 bases and J 4 bases; bases outside gene matches: 10. CDR3 length equals 17 residues.

This clonotype was seen a handful of times. The chain is built from TRBV7-2 and TRBJ2-1; no definite D call. The CDR3 runs 16 residues. Germline V gene lookup returns CDR1 SGHTA and CDR2 FQGNSA. V was pared by 6 bases and J by 0 bases, with 15 bases between. The CDR3 sequence: CASRIGAASSYNEQFF. The CDR3, as DNA: TGTGCCAGCAGAATTGGAGCAGCCAGCTCCTACAATGAGCAGTTCTTC.

This clonotype has a count of ten or more. This chain joins TRBV6-2 or TRBV6-3 and TRBJ2-1; 11 bases agree with TRBD2. The CDR3 length is 16 residues. The junction had 12 bases not matched to a gene; V was cut back by 5 bases and J by 9 bases. The germline gives CDR1 MNHEY, CDR2 SVGEGT. The CDR3, as DNA: TGTGCCAGCAGTGCCCCGGGACTAGCGGTTTCCGGTGAGCAGTTCTTC. This translates into CASSAPGLAVSGEQFF.

The genes are TRBV28 and TRBJ1-4, with 7 bases matching TRBD1. The V and J ends lost 3 bases and 4 bases, in that order; junction bases with no gene match: 8. This CDR3 is built from 16 residues. Germline assignment: CDR1 MDHEN and CDR2 SYDVKM. The CDR3 is CASSFLATGSNEKLFF. In nucleotides, the CDR3 is TGTGCCAGCAGTTTCCTCGCGACAGGGAGTAATGAAAAACTGTTTTTT.

The sample holds many counts of this clonotype. The chain links TRBV29-1 to TRBJ2-2, with 7 bases aligning to TRBD2. There are 14 residues in the CDR3. J gave up 1 base and V 5 bases, and 4 bases lay outside the gene matches. Germline-derived CDR1 and CDR2 are SQVTM and ANQGSEA. The CDR3 DNA reads TGCAGCGTTAAGGAGCGGGGGAACACCGGGGAGCTGTTTTTT. Translating it yields CSVKERGNTGELFF.

The V gene is TRBV13, the J gene TRBJ2-1; no clear D. Trimming shortened V by 1 base and J by 5 bases, and 18 bases separated the two germline ends. The CDR3 covers 17 residues. Germline CDR1 is PRHDT and CDR2 is FYEKMQ (reference sequence). The CDR3 reads CASSLEPPRSIDNEQFF. CDR3 nucleotide sequence: TGTGCCAGCAGCTTAGAACCACCTAGGAGTATAGACAATGAGCAGTTCTTC.

This clonotype has just a few counts. This chain uses TRBV7-9 with TRBJ2-3; 7 bases agree with TRBD2. The CDR3 has 16 amino acids. The V segment lost 1 base and the J segment 4 bases; nucleotides outside the gene matches: 8. CDR1 is SEHNR, CDR2 FQNEAQ, per germline (reference sequence). CDR3 residues: CASSLGGSGTADTQYF. In DNA, the CDR3 is TGTGCCAGCAGCTTAGGAGGGAGCGGGACTGCAGATACGCAGTATTTT.